The present entry profiles one TCR beta chain with its context. Its antigen remains unidentified. The sample belongs to a study of cytomegalovirus exposure and HLA in healthy donors. The PCR had 60 Vbeta and 13 Jbeta primers. Assay: immunoSEQ multiplex PCR; the TCRdb copy retains only in-frame clones and omits some. This sample has 160,000 or so clones, with 60% to 80% found just once. General study results and limits: The study designated about 160 TCR beta chains cytomegalovirus-associated. TCR beta chain V- and J-gene trimming was linked, in a later analysis, to a missense variant in DCLRE1C. Under in vitro conditions, three CMV-associated chains were confirmed as specific for CMV antigens.

V shed 0 bases and J 3 bases; nucleotides not matched to a gene: 4. The CDR3 consists of 15 residues. CDR1 is SGHRS and CDR2 is YFSETQ in the germline V gene. The sequenced material came from PBMCs. The V and J genes are TRBV5-1 and TRBJ2-7; 9 bases agree with TRBD2. The TCR originated in a woman aged 25 to 39 in good health and CMV-seronegative. The CDR3 bases are TGCGCCAGCAGCTTGGTTAGCGGGGGAAACTACGAGCAGTACTTC. Translating it yields CASSLVSGGNYEQYF.